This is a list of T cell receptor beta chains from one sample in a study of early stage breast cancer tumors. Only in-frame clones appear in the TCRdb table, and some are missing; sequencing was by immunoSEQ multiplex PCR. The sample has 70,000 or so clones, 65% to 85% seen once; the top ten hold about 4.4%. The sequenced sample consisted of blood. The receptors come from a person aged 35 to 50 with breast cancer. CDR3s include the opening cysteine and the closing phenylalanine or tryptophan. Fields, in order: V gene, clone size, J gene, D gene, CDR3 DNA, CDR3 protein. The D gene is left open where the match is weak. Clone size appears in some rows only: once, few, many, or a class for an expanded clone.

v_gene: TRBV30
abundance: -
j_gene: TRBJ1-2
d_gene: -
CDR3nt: TGTGCCTGGGGCGGGGGAAACTATGGCTACACCTTC
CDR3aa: CAWGGGNYGYTF

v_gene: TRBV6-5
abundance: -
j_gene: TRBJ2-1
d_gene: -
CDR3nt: TGTGCCAGCAGTTACAGGTCGGGTGAGCAGTTCTTC
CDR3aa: CASSYRSGEQFF

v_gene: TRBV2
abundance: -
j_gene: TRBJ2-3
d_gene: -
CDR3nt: TGTGCCAGCAGAGTGGGGGGCGGCACAGATACGCAGTATTTT
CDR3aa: CASRVGGGTDTQYF

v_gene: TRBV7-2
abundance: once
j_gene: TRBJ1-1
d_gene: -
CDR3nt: TGTGCCAGCAGCATCCGGGAGGCAGGGATTCGGAAAGCTTTCTTT
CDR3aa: CASSIREAGIRKAFF

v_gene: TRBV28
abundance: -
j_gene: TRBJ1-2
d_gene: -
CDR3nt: TGTGCCAGCAGTTTGAGGGCAGTCCATGGCTACACCTTC
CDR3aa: CASSLRAVHGYTF

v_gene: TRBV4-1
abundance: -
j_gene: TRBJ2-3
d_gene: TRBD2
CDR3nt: TGCGCCAGCAGCCAAGATATGGGCGGGGGGGATACGCAGTATTTT
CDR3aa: CASSQDMGGGDTQYF

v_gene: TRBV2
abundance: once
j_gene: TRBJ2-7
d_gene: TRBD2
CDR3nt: TGTGCCAGCGCACTAGCGGAGGCCGCCTATACCTACGAGCAGTACTTC
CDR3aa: CASALAEAAYTYEQYF

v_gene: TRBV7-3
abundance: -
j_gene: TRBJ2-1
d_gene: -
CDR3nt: TGTGCCAGCAGCTTATTGGGCAGAAACGGGAATGAGCAGTTCTTC
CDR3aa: CASSLLGRNGNEQFF

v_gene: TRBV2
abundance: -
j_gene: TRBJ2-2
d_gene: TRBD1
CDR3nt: TGTGCCAGCAGTGACCGGGACAGGGTCAGATTTAGTGGCGGGGAGCTGTTTTTT
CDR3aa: CASSDRDRVRFSGGELFF

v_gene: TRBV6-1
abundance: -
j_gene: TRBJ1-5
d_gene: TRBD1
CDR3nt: TGTGCCAGCAGGACAGGGGGCAATCAGCCCCAGCATTTT
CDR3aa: CASRTGGNQPQHF

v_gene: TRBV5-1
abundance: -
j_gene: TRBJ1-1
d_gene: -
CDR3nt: TGCGCCAGCAGCTTCCCCGGGCGGGGGCGCGAAGCTTTCTTT
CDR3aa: CASSFPGRGREAFF

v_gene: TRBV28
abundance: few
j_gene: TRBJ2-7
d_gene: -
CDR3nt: TGTGCCAGCAGTATGCAAACGGGGACCTTTGAGCAGTACTTC
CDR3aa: CASSMQTGTFEQYF

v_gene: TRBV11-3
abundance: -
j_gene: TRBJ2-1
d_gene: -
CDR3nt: TGTGCCAGCAGCCCGGGACTGAGGAATGAGCAGTTCTTC
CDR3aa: CASSPGLRNEQFF

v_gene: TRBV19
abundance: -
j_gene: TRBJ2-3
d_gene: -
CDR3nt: TGTGCCAGTAGGCCGACATCGGAGAGCACAGATACGCAGTATTTT
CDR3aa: CASRPTSESTDTQYF

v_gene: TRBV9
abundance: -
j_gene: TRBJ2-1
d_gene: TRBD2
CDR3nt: TGTGCCAGCAGCCACCGGACTAGCGGGAGCGGGCACAATGAGCAGTTCTTC
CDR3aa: CASSHRTSGSGHNEQFF

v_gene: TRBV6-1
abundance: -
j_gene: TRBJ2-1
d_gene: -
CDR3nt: TGTGCCAGCGGAAGGGAGGGGACATACAATGAGCAGTTCTTC
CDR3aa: CASGREGTYNEQFF

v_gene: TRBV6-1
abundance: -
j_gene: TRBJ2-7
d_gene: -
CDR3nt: TGTGCCAGCGGACAGACGACCTACGAGCAGTACTTC
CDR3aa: CASGQTTYEQYF

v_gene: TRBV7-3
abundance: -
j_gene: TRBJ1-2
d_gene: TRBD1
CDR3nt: TGTGCCAGCAGCCCCGGGGACAGGTCCCTCTATGGCTACACCTTC
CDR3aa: CASSPGDRSLYGYTF

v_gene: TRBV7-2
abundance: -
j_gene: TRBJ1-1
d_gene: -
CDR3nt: TGTGCCAGCAGCCGAGGTACGGGGCCCATGAACACTGAAGCTTTCTTT
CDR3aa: CASSRGTGPMNTEAFF

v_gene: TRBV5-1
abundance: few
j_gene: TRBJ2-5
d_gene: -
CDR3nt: TGCGCCAGCAGCCCTTCCACCAGCGGTCAGACCCAGTACTTC
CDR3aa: CASSPSTSGQTQYF

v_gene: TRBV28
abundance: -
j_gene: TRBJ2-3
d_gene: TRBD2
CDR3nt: TGTGCCAGCAAGCGGGGTCAGGGCACAGATACGCAGTATTTT
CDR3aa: CASKRGQGTDTQYF

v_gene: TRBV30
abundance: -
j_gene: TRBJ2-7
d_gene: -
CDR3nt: TGTGCCTGGAGTGCGTCCTCAAACATGGTGGAGTACTTC
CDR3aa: CAWSASSNMVEYF

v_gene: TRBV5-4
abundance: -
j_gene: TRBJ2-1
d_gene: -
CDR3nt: TGTGCCAGCAGCCCGCCTAGTTCCAATGAGCAGTTCTTC
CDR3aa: CASSPPSSNEQFF

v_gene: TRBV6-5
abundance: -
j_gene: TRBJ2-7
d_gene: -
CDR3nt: TGTGCCAGCAGTTACTCGGACAGACGGAACCACGAGCAGTACTTC
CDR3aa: CASSYSDRRNHEQYF